This T cell receptor beta chain was recorded in a study of cytomegalovirus exposure and HLA in healthy donors. Note on this clone: What it binds is not known.

Whole-study results and caveats: A missense variant in DCLRE1C was later tied to TCR beta V- and J-gene trimming.

PCR was performed using 60 Vbeta and 13 Jbeta primers. The method was immunoSEQ multiplex PCR; TCRdb's version includes in-frame clones alone and lacks a portion of them. The repertoire holds about 170,000 clones, roughly 80% seen once, with around 3% in the top ten. Sequenced sample: PBMCs. This sequence originates from a female donor in good health and CMV-seronegative.

CDR3 in DNA: TGCAGCGTCGGCGGGAGGGGCCTGAACACTGAAGCTTTCTTT. It yields the protein CSVGGRGLNTEAFF. This chain connects TRBV29-1 to TRBJ1-1; a possible D gene is TRBD1 (5 bases). This CDR3 contains 14 residues. V was clipped by 6 bases and J by 0 bases, with 14 bases between them. The germline CDR1 and CDR2 sequences are SQVTM and ANQGSEA.